This TCR beta chain was documented in a study of T cell repertoires in breast cancer. Study results and limitations: Different nucleotide sequences encoded the shared TCRs, suggesting antigen-driven expansion. Tumor-free sentinel nodes shared only roughly 2.1% of tumor TCRs; involved nodes shared under 8%.

Paired alpha-beta TCRs of CD8+ T cells were analyzed by expanded emulsion RT-PCR. This clonotype is medium-sized (0.01 to 0.1%). What it binds is not known. Germline CDR1 is SGHTA and CDR2 is FQGNSA. The CDR3 is 14 amino acids. V shed 5 bases and J shed 6 bases, with 14 bases lying between them. During the second nested PCR, blocking oligonucleotides suppressed genes that were not paired. TCRdb processed the emulsion pairing reads anew with MiXCR; each CDR3 protein has one entry. The sample comprises around 500 distinct CDR3 sequences, roughly 30% of which are singletons, and 55% to 75% rests with the top ten.

The J gene is TRBJ1-5, the V gene TRBV7-2; no reliable D call. Sample: CD8+ T cells. The source is a pool of human donors with breast cancer or a healthy control (not recorded which). CDR3 nucleotide sequence: TGTGCCAGCAGCGGAGTCGCAGTCAGTCAGCCCCAGCATTTT. Its protein is CASSGVAVSQPQHF.